A selection of T cell receptor beta chains follows, all from one sample in a study of shared clonotypes between healthy human individuals. Libraries were prepared by immunoSEQ multiplex PCR; TCRdb keeps only in-frame clonotypes and omits some of them. The data contain millions of clones, approximately 92% of them singletons. Sequencing was carried out using naive CD4+ T cells sorted from blood. The receptors were gathered from a man younger than 35 in good health. The CDR3 runs from the conserved cysteine through the conserved F or W. D genes are given only for firm matches. Only some rows state a clone size, as once, few, many or a class for expanded clones.

j_call,clone_size,v_call,d_call,cdr3_aa,cdr3_nt
TRBJ2-5,-,TRBV10-3,-,CAISESLGSGETQYF,TGTGCCATCAGTGAGTCGTTGGGAAGCGGTGAGACCCAGTACTTC
TRBJ2-6,once,TRBV5-6,-,CASSETGTGANVLTF,TGTGCCAGCAGCGAAACAGGGACTGGGGCCAACGTCCTGACTTTC
TRBJ2-7,-,TRBV30,-,CAWAPSFGEQYF,TGTGCCTGGGCTCCTAGCTTTGGCGAGCAGTACTTC
TRBJ1-5,-,TRBV7-2,-,CASSSFKGNQPQHF,TGTGCCAGCAGCTCCTTCAAAGGGAATCAGCCCCAGCATTTT
TRBJ1-3,-,TRBV30,-,CAWSTGTPGNTIYF,TGTGCCTGGTCTACCGGGACACCTGGAAACACCATATATTTT
TRBJ2-1,-,TRBV2,TRBD2,CAKGLAVYNEQFF,TGTGCCAAGGGACTAGCGGTCTACAATGAGCAGTTCTTC
TRBJ1-4,-,TRBV5-1,TRBD1,CASSPWGGGRDEKLFF,TGCGCCAGCAGCCCTTGGGGAGGGGGCAGAGATGAAAAACTGTTTTTT
TRBJ2-3,-,TRBV5-1,-,CASTRSVGVTDTQYF,TGCGCCAGCACCAGGTCAGTCGGGGTCACAGATACGCAGTATTTT
TRBJ2-3,few,TRBV30,TRBD2,CAWSPPPKIAGVTDTQYF,TGTGCCTGGAGCCCTCCCCCCAAAATAGCGGGGGTGACAGATACGCAGTATTTT
TRBJ2-2,-,TRBV9,-,CASSTLKEGRTGELFF,TGTGCCAGCAGCACCCTTAAAGAGGGGCGCACCGGGGAGCTGTTTTTT
TRBJ2-3,-,TRBV7-9,-,CASSLEQGRTDTQYF,TGTGCCAGCAGCTTAGAGCAGGGTCGTACAGATACGCAGTATTTT
TRBJ2-5,few,TRBV7-2,-,CASSLGVGETQYF,TGTGCCAGCAGCTTAGGTGTCGGGGAGACCCAGTACTTC
TRBJ1-2,once,TRBV5-1,-,CASSLLGEYGYTF,TGCGCCAGCAGCTTGTTAGGGGAATACGGCTACACCTTC
TRBJ2-3,-,TRBV7-2,-,CASSLSGATDTQYF,TGTGCCAGCAGCTTATCTGGGGCCACAGATACGCAGTATTTT
TRBJ2-1,-,TRBV15,TRBD2,CATQDQRGVNEQFF,TGTGCCACTCAGGACCAGCGGGGAGTCAATGAGCAGTTCTTC
TRBJ1-2,-,TRBV10-3,-,CAISDNGGLYGYTF,TGTGCCATCAGTGATAATGGGGGACTCTATGGCTACACCTTC
TRBJ2-7,-,TRBV5-1,-,CASSLNRLSYEQYF,TGCGCCAGCAGCTTGAACAGGCTCTCCTACGAGCAGTACTTC
TRBJ2-5,-,TRBV10-3,-,CAISIGGLETQYF,TGTGCCATCAGTATAGGGGGATTAGAGACCCAGTACTTC
TRBJ2-7,-,TRBV19,-,CASSYISTGSTYEQYF,TGTGCCAGTAGCTATATTAGCACGGGCAGTACCTACGAGCAGTACTTC
TRBJ1-2,once,TRBV5-1,-,CASSGRDANYGYTF,TGCGCCAGCAGCGGAAGGGACGCGAACTATGGCTACACCTTC
TRBJ1-1,-,TRBV6-1,-,CASRIGEVNTEAFF,TGTGCCAGCAGGATTGGGGAGGTGAACACTGAAGCTTTCTTT
TRBJ1-1,once,TRBV7-2,-,CASSPTRDGHTEAFF,TGTGCCAGCAGCCCCACTAGGGACGGCCACACTGAAGCTTTCTTT
TRBJ1-1,once,TRBV6-1,-,CASSAGGRSFMNTEAFF,TGTGCCAGCAGTGCGGGGGGGCGTAGTTTTATGAACACTGAAGCTTTCTTT
TRBJ1-1,-,TRBV19,-,CASSIPGGGVLAFF,TGTGCCAGTAGTATTCCGGGGGGAGGAGTTTTGGCTTTCTTT
TRBJ1-3,-,TRBV9,TRBD1,CASSAQGAPGNTIYF,TGTGCCAGCAGCGCCCAGGGGGCGCCTGGAAACACCATATATTTT
TRBJ1-4,-,TRBV7-2,-,CASSQFNEKLFF,TGTGCCAGCAGCCAATTTAACGAAAAACTGTTTTTT
TRBJ1-3,-,TRBV19,-,CASRKRTESSGNTIYF,TGTGCCAGTAGGAAGAGGACAGAGAGCTCTGGAAACACCATATATTTT
TRBJ2-1,-,TRBV9,TRBD1,CASSTRGTGGYNEQFF,TGTGCCAGCAGCACCCGAGGGACAGGGGGCTACAATGAGCAGTTCTTC
TRBJ2-3,-,TRBV2,-,CASTPQDTQYF,TGTGCCAGCACCCCGCAAGATACGCAGTATTTT
TRBJ2-1,-,TRBV5-4,TRBD2,CASSLATERDQFF,TGTGCCAGCAGCTTGGCCACGGAGCGGGATCAGTTCTTC
TRBJ1-4,-,TRBV7-9,TRBD1,CASSFQGVVTNEKLFF,TGTGCCAGCAGCTTCCAGGGGGTGGTGACTAATGAAAAACTGTTTTTT
TRBJ2-5,-,TRBV2,-,CASSGGLQETQYF,TGTGCCAGCTCCGGGGGTCTGCAAGAGACCCAGTACTTC